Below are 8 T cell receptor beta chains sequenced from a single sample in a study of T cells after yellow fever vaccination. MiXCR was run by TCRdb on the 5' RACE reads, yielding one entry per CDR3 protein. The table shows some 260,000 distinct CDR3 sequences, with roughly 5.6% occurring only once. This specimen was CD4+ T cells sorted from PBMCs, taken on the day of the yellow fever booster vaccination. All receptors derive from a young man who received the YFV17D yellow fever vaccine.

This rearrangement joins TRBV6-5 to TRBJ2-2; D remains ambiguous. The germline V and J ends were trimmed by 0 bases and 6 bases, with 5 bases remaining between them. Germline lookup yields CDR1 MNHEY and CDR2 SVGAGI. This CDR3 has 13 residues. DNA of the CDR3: TGTGCCAGCAGTTACTCACACCCCGGGGAGCTGTTTTTT. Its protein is CASSYSHPGELFF.

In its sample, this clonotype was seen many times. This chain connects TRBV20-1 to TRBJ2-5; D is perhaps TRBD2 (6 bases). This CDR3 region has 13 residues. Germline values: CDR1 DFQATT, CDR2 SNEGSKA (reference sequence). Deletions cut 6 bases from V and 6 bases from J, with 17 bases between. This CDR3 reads CSAPSRDFKTQYF. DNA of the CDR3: TGCAGTGCCCCATCTCGGGACTTTAAGACCCAGTACTTC.

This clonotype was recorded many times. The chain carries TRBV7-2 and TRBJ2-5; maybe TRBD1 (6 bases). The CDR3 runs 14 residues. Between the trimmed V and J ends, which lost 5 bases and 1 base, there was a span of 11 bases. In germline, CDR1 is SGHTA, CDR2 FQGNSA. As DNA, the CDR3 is TGTGCCAGCAGCCGTGGGACATTCCAAGAGACCCAGTACTTC. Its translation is CASSRGTFQETQYF.

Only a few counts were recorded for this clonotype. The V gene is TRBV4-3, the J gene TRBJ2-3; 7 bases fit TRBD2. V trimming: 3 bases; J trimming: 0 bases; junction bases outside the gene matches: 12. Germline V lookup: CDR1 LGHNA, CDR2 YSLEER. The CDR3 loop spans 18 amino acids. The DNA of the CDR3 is TGCGCCAGCAGCCAGACGCCCCTGGGGGGGACTAGCACAGATACGCAGTATTTT. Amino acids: CASSQTPLGGTSTDTQYF.

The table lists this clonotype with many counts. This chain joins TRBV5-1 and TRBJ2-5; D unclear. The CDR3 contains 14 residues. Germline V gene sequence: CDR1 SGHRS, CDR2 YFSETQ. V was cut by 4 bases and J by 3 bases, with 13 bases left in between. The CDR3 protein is CASSHSGLEETQYF. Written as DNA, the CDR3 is TGCGCCAGCAGCCACTCCGGGCTAGAAGAGACCCAGTACTTC.

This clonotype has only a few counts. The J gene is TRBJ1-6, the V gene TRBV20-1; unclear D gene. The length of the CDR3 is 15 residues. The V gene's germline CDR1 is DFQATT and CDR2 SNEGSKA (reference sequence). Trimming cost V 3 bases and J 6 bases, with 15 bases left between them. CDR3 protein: CSASTRALVNSPLHF. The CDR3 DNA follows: TGCAGTGCTAGCACCCGGGCCCTCGTTAATTCACCCCTCCACTTT.

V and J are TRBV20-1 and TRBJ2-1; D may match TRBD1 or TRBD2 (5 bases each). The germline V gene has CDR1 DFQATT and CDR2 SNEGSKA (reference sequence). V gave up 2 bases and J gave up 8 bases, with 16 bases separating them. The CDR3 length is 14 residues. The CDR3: CSARRSGPVDEQFF. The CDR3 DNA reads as TGCAGTGCTAGAAGGTCGGGACCTGTGGATGAGCAGTTCTTC.

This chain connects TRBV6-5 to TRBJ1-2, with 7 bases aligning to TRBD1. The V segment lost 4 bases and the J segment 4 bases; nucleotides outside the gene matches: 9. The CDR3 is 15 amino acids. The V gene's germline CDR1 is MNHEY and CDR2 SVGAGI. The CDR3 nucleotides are TGTGCCAGCAGTTCCCCTTTTAGGGGGCCCTATGGCTACACCTTC. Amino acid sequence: CASSSPFRGPYGYTF.